The clone carrying this T cell receptor beta chain was picked up many times. Its antigen is not identified. These data are taken from a study of identical twins. Study-level findings and limits: Not following the same donors, the study drew its conclusions from cross-sectional statistical analysis.

Germline V gene lookup returns CDR1 SEHNR and CDR2 FQNEAQ (reference sequence). The CDR3 covers 15 residues. The V and J ends lost 6 bases and 5 bases, in that order; junction bases with no gene match: 6. TCRdb re-derived calls from the 5' RACE reads in MiXCR, one entry per CDR3 protein. There are about 660,000 distinct CDR3 sequences in the sample; approximately 9% occur only once, and 0.75% to 1% lies in the top ten. These records were also assigned to another study, of yellow fever vaccine responses in identical twins.

The chain joins TRBV7-9 to TRBJ1-4; 10 nucleotides match TRBD1. Input material: PBMCs. This sequence originates from a woman between 18 and 29 years old in good health. This CDR3 is CASSRPGQGNEKLFF. The CDR3 coding sequence is TGTGCCAGCAGTCGACCGGGACAGGGGAATGAAAAACTGTTTTTT.